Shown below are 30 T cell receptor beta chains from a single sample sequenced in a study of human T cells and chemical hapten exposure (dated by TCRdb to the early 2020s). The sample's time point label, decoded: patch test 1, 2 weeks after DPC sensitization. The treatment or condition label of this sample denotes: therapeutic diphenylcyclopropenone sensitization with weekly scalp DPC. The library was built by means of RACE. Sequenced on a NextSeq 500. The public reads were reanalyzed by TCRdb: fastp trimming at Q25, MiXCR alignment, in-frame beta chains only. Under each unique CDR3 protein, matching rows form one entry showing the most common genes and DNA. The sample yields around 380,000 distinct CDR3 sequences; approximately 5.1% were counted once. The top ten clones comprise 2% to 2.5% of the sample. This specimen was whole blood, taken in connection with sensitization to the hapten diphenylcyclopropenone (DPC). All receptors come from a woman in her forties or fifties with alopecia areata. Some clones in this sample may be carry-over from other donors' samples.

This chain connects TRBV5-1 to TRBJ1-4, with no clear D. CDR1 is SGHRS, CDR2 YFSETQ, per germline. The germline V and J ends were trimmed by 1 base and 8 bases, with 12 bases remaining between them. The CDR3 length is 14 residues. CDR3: CASSLSQDNEKLFF. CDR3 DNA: TGCGCCAGCAGCTTGTCCCAGGATAACGAAAAACTGTTTTTT.

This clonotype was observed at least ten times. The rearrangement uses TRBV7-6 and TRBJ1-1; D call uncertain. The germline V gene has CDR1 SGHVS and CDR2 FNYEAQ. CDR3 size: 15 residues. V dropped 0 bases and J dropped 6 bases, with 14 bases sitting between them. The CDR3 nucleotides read TGTGCCAGCAGCTTAGCAGACCGCCGAAGTGCTGAAGCTTTCTTT. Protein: CASSLADRRSAEAFF.

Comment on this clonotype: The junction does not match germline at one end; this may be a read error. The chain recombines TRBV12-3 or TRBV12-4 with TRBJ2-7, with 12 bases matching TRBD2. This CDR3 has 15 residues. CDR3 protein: CASSPLAGGSYGQYF. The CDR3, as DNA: TGTGCCAGCAGCCCACTAGCGGGGGGTTCCTACGGGCAGTACTTC.

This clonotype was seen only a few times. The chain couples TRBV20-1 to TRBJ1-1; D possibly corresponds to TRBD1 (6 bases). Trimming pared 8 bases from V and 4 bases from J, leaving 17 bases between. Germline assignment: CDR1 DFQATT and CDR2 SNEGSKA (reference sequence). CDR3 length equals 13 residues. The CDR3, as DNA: TGCAGTCCGGCGGGCCAGGGGCCCACTGAAGCTTTCTTT. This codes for CSPAGQGPTEAFF.

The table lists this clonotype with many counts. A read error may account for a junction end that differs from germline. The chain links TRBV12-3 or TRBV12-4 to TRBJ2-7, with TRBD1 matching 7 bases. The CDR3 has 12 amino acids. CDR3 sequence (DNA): TGTGCCAGCAGTTTAGGGACAGGTGGCATGGACTTC. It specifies CASSLGTGGMDF.

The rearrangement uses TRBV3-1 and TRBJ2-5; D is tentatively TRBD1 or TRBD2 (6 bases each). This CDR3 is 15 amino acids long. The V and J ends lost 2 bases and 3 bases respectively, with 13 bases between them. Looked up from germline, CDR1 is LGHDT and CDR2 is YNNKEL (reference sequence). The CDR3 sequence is CASSQLLAGEETQYF. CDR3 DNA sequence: TGTGCCAGCAGCCAATTACTAGCAGGGGAAGAGACCCAGTACTTC.

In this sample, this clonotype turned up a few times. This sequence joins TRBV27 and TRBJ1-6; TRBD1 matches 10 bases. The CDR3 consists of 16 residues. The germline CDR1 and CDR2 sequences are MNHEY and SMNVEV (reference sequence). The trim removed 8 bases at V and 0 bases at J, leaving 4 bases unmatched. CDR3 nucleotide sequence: TGTGCCAGCTGGACAGGGGGTAACTCCTATAATTCACCCCTCCACTTT. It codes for CASWTGGNSYNSPLHF.

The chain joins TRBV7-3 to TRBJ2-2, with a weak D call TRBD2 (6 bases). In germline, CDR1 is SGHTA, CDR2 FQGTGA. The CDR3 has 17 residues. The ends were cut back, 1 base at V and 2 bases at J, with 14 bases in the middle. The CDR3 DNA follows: TGTGCCAGCAGCTTAAGGGGCGGCGGGATCAACACCGGGGAGCTGTTTTTT. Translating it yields CASSLRGGGINTGELFF.

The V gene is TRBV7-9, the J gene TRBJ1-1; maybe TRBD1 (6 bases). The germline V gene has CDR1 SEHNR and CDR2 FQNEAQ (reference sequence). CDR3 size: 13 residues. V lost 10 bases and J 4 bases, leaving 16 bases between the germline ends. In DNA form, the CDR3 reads TGTGCCATCTCCACAGGGTTGGGCACTGAAGCTTTCTTT. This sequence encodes CAISTGLGTEAFF.

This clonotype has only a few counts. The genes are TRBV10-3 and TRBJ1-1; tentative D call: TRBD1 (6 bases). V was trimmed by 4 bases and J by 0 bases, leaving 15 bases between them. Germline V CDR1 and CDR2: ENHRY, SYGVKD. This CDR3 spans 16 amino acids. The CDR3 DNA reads TGTGCCATCAGTGCCCAGGGGAAGTCGATGAACACTGAAGCTTTCTTT. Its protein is CAISAQGKSMNTEAFF.

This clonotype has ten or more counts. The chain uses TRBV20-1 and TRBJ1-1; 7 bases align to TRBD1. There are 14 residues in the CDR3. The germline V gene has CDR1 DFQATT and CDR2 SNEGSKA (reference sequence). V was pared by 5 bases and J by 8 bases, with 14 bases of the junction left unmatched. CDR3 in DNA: TGCAGTGCTGGGGGGGGACAGCTCCGTTGGGAAGCTTTCTTT. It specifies CSAGGGQLRWEAFF.

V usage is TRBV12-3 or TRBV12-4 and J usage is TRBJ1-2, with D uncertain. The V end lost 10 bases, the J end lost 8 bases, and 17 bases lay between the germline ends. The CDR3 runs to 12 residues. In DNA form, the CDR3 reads TGTGCCAACGACAATGCCGTGGGAGGCTACACCTTC. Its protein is CANDNAVGGYTF.

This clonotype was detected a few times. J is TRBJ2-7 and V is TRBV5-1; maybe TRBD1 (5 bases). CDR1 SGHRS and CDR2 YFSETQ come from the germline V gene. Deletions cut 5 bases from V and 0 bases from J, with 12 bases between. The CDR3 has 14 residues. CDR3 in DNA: TGCGCCAGCAGTTGGGGCTACAGCTCCTACGAGCAGTACTTC. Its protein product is CASSWGYSSYEQYF.

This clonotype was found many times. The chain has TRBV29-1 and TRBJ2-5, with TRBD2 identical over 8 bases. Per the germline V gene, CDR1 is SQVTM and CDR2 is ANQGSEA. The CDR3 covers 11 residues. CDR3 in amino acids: CGSGGQETQYF. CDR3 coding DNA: TGCGGGTCGGGGGGGCAAGAGACCCAGTACTTC.

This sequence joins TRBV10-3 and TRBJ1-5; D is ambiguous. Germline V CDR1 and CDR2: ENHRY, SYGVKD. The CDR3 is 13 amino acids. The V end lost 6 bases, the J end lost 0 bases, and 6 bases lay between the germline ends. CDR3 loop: CAIRADSNQPQHF. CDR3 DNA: TGTGCCATCAGGGCAGATAGCAATCAGCCCCAGCATTTT.

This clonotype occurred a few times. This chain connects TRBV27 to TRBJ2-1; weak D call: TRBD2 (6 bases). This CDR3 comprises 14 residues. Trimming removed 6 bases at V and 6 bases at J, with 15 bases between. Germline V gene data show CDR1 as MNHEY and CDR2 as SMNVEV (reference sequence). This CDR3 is CASRTGTSLNEQFF. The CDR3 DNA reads TGTGCCAGCAGAACCGGGACTTCTCTCAATGAGCAGTTCTTC.

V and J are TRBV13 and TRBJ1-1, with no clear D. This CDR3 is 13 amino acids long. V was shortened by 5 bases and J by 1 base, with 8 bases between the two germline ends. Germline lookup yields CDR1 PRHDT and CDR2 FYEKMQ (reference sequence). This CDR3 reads CASSNTPNTEAFF. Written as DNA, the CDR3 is TGTGCCAGCAGCAATACACCGAACACTGAAGCTTTCTTT.

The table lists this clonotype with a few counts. This chain's CDR3 is CSAPQTRADTQYF. CDR3 nucleotides: TGCAGTGCTCCGCAGACGAGGGCAGATACGCAGTATTTT. The chain combines TRBV20-1 with TRBJ2-3, with a possible D match to TRBD2 (5 bases). Trimming took 5 bases from V and 4 from J, leaving 13 bases between them. Germline lookup yields CDR1 DFQATT and CDR2 SNEGSKA (reference sequence). This CDR3 comprises 13 residues.

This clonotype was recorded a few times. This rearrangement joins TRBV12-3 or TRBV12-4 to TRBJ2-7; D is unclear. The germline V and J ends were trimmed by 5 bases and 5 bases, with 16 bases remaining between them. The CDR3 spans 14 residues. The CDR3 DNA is TGTGCCAGCAGTCCTGGGCTAGGAAGGCACGAGCAGTACTTC. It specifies CASSPGLGRHEQYF.

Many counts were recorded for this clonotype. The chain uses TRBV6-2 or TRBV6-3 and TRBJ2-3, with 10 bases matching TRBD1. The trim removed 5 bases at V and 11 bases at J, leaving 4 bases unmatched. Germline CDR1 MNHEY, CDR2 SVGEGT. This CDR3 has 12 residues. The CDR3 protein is CASSDRGPKQYF. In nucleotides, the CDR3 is TGTGCCAGCAGTGACAGGGGGCCGAAGCAGTATTTT.

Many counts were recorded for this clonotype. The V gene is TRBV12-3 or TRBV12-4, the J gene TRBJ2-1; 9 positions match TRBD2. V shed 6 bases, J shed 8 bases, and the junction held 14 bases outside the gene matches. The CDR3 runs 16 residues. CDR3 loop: CASRRDTWTSDDEQFF. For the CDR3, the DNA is TGTGCCAGCAGACGCGATACTTGGACTAGCGATGATGAGCAGTTCTTC.

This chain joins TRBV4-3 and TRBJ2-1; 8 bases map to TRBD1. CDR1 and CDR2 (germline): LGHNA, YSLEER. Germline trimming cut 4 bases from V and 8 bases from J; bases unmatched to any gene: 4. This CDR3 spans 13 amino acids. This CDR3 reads CASSPPDRDEQFF. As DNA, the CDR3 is TGCGCCAGCAGCCCCCCGGACAGGGATGAGCAGTTCTTC.

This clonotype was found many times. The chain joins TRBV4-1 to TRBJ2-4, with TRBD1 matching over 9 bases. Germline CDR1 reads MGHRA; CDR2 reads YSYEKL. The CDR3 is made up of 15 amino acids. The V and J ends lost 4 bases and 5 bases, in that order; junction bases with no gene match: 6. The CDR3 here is CASSRTGGRENIQYF. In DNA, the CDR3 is TGCGCCAGCAGCCGTACAGGGGGCAGAGAAAACATTCAGTACTTC.

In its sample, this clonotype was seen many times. CDR3 coding DNA: TGTGCCAGCAGTATGGGATCGGGGTCCCAGCCCCAGCATTTT. As protein: CASSMGSGSQPQHF. V and J are TRBV6-5 and TRBJ1-5; D is uncertain. Germline V gene data show CDR1 as MNHEY and CDR2 as SVGAGI. This CDR3 has 14 residues. Between the trimmed V and J ends, which lost 5 bases and 7 bases, there was a span of 15 bases.

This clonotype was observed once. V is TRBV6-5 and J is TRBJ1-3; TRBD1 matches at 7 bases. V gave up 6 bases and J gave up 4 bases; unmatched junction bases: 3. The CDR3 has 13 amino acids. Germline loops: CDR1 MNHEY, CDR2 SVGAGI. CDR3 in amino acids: CASRTGDGNTIYF. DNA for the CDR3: TGTGCCAGCAGAACAGGGGACGGAAACACCATATATTTT.

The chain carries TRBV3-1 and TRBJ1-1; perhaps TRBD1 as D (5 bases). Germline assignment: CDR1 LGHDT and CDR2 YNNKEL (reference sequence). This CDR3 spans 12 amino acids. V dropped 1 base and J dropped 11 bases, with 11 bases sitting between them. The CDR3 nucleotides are TGTGCCAGCAGCCAAGGGGGCCCGTTCGCTTTCTTT. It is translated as CASSQGGPFAFF.

For the CDR3, the DNA is TGTGCCAGCAGCCGGGTGTCAGATACGCAGTATTTT. Translation gives CASSRVSDTQYF. The chain carries TRBV12-3 or TRBV12-4 and TRBJ2-3; D remains unclear. The V end lost 6 bases, the J end lost 4 bases, and 8 bases lay between the germline ends. This CDR3 contains 12 residues.

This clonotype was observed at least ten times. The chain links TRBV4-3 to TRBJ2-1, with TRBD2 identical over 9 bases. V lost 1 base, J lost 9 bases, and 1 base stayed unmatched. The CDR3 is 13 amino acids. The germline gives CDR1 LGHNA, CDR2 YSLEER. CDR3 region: CASSQGLAVEQFF. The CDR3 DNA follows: TGCGCCAGCAGCCAAGGACTAGCGGTTGAGCAGTTCTTC.

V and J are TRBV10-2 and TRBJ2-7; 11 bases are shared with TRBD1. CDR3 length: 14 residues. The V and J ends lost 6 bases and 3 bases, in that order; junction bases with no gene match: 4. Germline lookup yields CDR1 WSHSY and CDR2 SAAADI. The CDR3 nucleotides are TGCGCCAGCAGAGCCGGGACAGGGGGCTACGAGCAGTACTTC. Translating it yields CASRAGTGGYEQYF.

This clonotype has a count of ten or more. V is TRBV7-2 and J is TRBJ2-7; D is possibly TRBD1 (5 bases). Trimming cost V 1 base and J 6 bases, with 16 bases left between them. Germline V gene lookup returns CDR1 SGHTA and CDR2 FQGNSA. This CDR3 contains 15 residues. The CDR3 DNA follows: TGTGCCAGCAGCTTAGATAGGGGTAGTTTCGGCGAGCAGTACTTC. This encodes CASSLDRGSFGEQYF.